Listed below are T cell receptor beta chains from one sample, sequenced in a study of blood T cell repertoires in COVID-19. The method was immunoSEQ multiplex PCR; TCRdb's version includes in-frame clones alone and lacks a portion of them. The sample has about 300,000 clones, around four fifths seen once. Sequencing input: peripheral blood. The receptor source for this set is a woman between 45 and 60 years old with acute or convalescent COVID-19. Each CDR3 is given with its conserved first and last residue. Each record gives: CDR3 length, D gene, J gene, clone size, V gene, CDR3 DNA, CDR3 protein. D genes are given only for firm matches. Clone size is stated in some rows and not others, as once, few, many or a class when expanded.

len: 20
d_gene: .
j_gene: TRBJ1-6
abundance: .
v_gene: TRBV15
CDR3nt: TGTGCCACCAGCAGCCTACGAGGTGAGCAGGGGAGCTCCTATAATTCACCCCTCCACTTT
CDR3aa: CATSSLRGEQGSSYNSPLHF

len: 20
d_gene: TRBD2
j_gene: TRBJ2-5
abundance: .
v_gene: TRBV27
CDR3nt: TGTGCCAGCAGTTCCCCCGGGACTAGCGGGAGGGCAATTCTCTCGGGGACCCAGTACTTC
CDR3aa: CASSSPGTSGRAILSGTQYF

len: 16
d_gene: .
j_gene: TRBJ2-1
abundance: .
v_gene: TRBV19
CDR3nt: TGTGCCAGTAGTATTTGGGGGGTTAGCTCCTACAATGAGCAGTTCTTC
CDR3aa: CASSIWGVSSYNEQFF

len: 13
d_gene: TRBD1
j_gene: TRBJ1-2
abundance: .
v_gene: TRBV5-8
CDR3nt: TGTGCCAGCAATGACGGACAGGGGGGGAGCTACACCTTC
CDR3aa: CASNDGQGGSYTF

len: 14
d_gene: .
j_gene: TRBJ1-1
abundance: .
v_gene: TRBV29-1
CDR3nt: TGCAGCGTATCAAAGTGGGAGATGAACACTGAAGCTTTCTTT
CDR3aa: CSVSKWEMNTEAFF

len: 15
d_gene: TRBD1
j_gene: TRBJ1-1
abundance: few
v_gene: TRBV6-5
CDR3nt: TGTGCCAGCTCACAGGGGACCCAACGAGACACTGAAGCTTTCTTT
CDR3aa: CASSQGTQRDTEAFF

len: 17
d_gene: .
j_gene: TRBJ2-1
abundance: .
v_gene: TRBV18
CDR3nt: TGTGCCAGCTCACCCGTATATACTAGTAACATGGACAATGAGCAGTTCTTC
CDR3aa: CASSPVYTSNMDNEQFF

len: 13
d_gene: .
j_gene: TRBJ1-5
abundance: .
v_gene: TRBV13
CDR3nt: TGTGCCAGCAGCGCCCGGGGGAATCAGCCCCAGCATTTT
CDR3aa: CASSARGNQPQHF

len: 16
d_gene: .
j_gene: TRBJ2-7
abundance: .
v_gene: TRBV5-6
CDR3nt: TGTGCCAGCAGCTTGGGAACTGGTACTCCGTCCTACGAGCAGTACTTC
CDR3aa: CASSLGTGTPSYEQYF

len: 14
d_gene: .
j_gene: TRBJ1-3
abundance: few
v_gene: TRBV7-2
CDR3nt: TGTGCCAGCAGCTTATCTCTGGGGGGGGACACCATATATTTT
CDR3aa: CASSLSLGGDTIYF

len: 13
d_gene: .
j_gene: TRBJ1-1
abundance: few
v_gene: TRBV5-4
CDR3nt: TGTGCCAGCAGCACTGACACGAACACTGAAGCTTTCTTT
CDR3aa: CASSTDTNTEAFF

len: 13
d_gene: .
j_gene: TRBJ1-1
abundance: .
v_gene: TRBV2
CDR3nt: TGTGCCAGCGCTGACACAGGGAACACTGAAGCTTTCTTT
CDR3aa: CASADTGNTEAFF

len: 12
d_gene: .
j_gene: TRBJ1-2
abundance: .
v_gene: TRBV10-3
CDR3nt: TGTGCCATCAGTGATGAGGATTATGGCTACACCTTC
CDR3aa: CAISDEDYGYTF

len: 14
d_gene: .
j_gene: TRBJ1-2
abundance: once
v_gene: TRBV6-1
CDR3nt: TGTGCCAGCAGTGAGGGGGGTAGCAACTATGGCTACACCTTC
CDR3aa: CASSEGGSNYGYTF

len: 12
d_gene: .
j_gene: TRBJ1-3
abundance: few
v_gene: TRBV11-2
CDR3nt: TGTGCCAGCAGCACTCCCGGAAACACCATATATTTT
CDR3aa: CASSTPGNTIYF

len: 16
d_gene: .
j_gene: TRBJ2-2
abundance: .
v_gene: TRBV2
CDR3nt: TGTGCCAGCAGTGAAGCTCGCAGGGGAAATCCCGGGGAGCTGTTTTTT
CDR3aa: CASSEARRGNPGELFF

len: 14
d_gene: TRBD1
j_gene: TRBJ2-1
abundance: .
v_gene: TRBV19
CDR3nt: TGTGCCAGTAGTCGGGACAGGGCCTACAATGAGCAGTTCTTC
CDR3aa: CASSRDRAYNEQFF

len: 14
d_gene: .
j_gene: TRBJ1-1
abundance: .
v_gene: TRBV6-5
CDR3nt: TGTGCCAGCAGTTACGCTGAGGGGAACACTGAAGCTTTCTTT
CDR3aa: CASSYAEGNTEAFF

len: 15
d_gene: TRBD1
j_gene: TRBJ2-5
abundance: .
v_gene: TRBV24-1
CDR3nt: TGTGCCACCAGTGATTCGGGACAGGGCAAAGAGACCCAGTACTTC
CDR3aa: CATSDSGQGKETQYF

len: 15
d_gene: .
j_gene: TRBJ2-1
abundance: .
v_gene: TRBV6-4
CDR3nt: TGTGCCAGCAGTGACATCTCCCTCGGGGACAATGAGCAGTTCTTC
CDR3aa: CASSDISLGDNEQFF

len: 17
d_gene: TRBD1
j_gene: TRBJ1-5
abundance: .
v_gene: TRBV19
CDR3nt: TGTGCCAGTAGTAGACTCGGGACAGGGGGCGACGATCAGCCCCAGCATTTT
CDR3aa: CASSRLGTGGDDQPQHF

len: 15
d_gene: .
j_gene: TRBJ1-1
abundance: .
v_gene: TRBV18
CDR3nt: TGTGCCAGCTCACCGCTGCGGGTGCGGGAAACTGAAGCTTTCTTT
CDR3aa: CASSPLRVRETEAFF

len: 14
d_gene: TRBD1
j_gene: TRBJ2-7
abundance: .
v_gene: TRBV5-1
CDR3nt: TGCGCCAGCAGCATGCAGGGGGCCACCTACGAGCAGTACTTC
CDR3aa: CASSMQGATYEQYF

len: 18
d_gene: TRBD1
j_gene: TRBJ1-6
abundance: once
v_gene: TRBV7-9
CDR3nt: TGTGCCAGCAGTTTTCGAAAAACCGGGACAGGGAAAAATTCACCCCTCCACTTT
CDR3aa: CASSFRKTGTGKNSPLHF

len: 13
d_gene: .
j_gene: TRBJ2-7
abundance: .
v_gene: TRBV18
CDR3nt: TGTGCCAGCTCGAAACAGGGATCGTTTGAGCAGTACTTC
CDR3aa: CASSKQGSFEQYF

len: 15
d_gene: TRBD2
j_gene: TRBJ2-1
abundance: .
v_gene: TRBV7-8
CDR3nt: TGTGCCAGCAGCCCCCCGCGGGGGTCATACAATGAGCAGTTCTTC
CDR3aa: CASSPPRGSYNEQFF

len: 15
d_gene: TRBD2
j_gene: TRBJ2-1
abundance: .
v_gene: TRBV5-6
CDR3nt: TGTGCCAGCAGCTTCGCGGGAGGCCGGGGCGATGAGCAGTTCTTC
CDR3aa: CASSFAGGRGDEQFF

len: 14
d_gene: .
j_gene: TRBJ1-2
abundance: .
v_gene: TRBV10-3
CDR3nt: TGTGCCATCAGTGAGTCGGGGGGGGCCTATGGCTACACCTTC
CDR3aa: CAISESGGAYGYTF

len: 14
d_gene: .
j_gene: TRBJ1-5
abundance: .
v_gene: TRBV23-1
CDR3nt: TGCGCCAGCACCCCCAGGGGTAGCAATCAGCCCCAGCATTTT
CDR3aa: CASTPRGSNQPQHF

len: 16
d_gene: .
j_gene: TRBJ2-1
abundance: .
v_gene: TRBV9
CDR3nt: TGTGCCAGCAGCGTCCGGGACACCAGCTCCTACAATGAGCAGTTCTTC
CDR3aa: CASSVRDTSSYNEQFF